This TCR beta chain is from a study of early T cells in non-severe SARS-CoV-2 infection. This clonotype was counted at least ten times. TCRdb reprocessed the 5' RACE reads via MiXCR and lists one record per CDR3 protein. This table has roughly 92,000 distinct CDR3 sequences, roughly 12% appearing once. V gave up 1 base and J gave up 2 bases, with 10 bases separating them. Looked up from germline, CDR1 is SGHTA and CDR2 is FQGNSA. The CDR3 is 15 residues long. The sample was whole blood, taken at baseline. The TCR comes from an adult who was a healthcare worker with PCR-confirmed SARS-CoV-2 infection or an uninfected control (not recorded which). The genes are TRBV7-2 and TRBJ2-3, with D perhaps TRBD2 (7 bases). The chain's CDR3 is CASSLVGGATDTQYF. Here the CDR3 DNA reads TGTGCCAGCAGCTTAGTGGGGGGGGCCACAGATACGCAGTATTTT. Full variable domain (outside the CDR3, taken from reference TRBV7-2 and TRBJ2-3): GAGVSQSPSNKVTEKGKDVELRCDPISGHTALYWYRQSLGQGLEFLIYFQGNSAPDKSGLPSDRFSAERTGGSVSTLTIQRTQQEDSAVYLCASSLVGGATDTQYFGPGTRLTVL.